The 25 T cell receptor beta chains below come from one sample, sequenced in a study of glioma-infiltrating T cells. Using RNA template, CDR3s of TCR alpha and beta were amplified with iRepertoire arm-PCR. TCRdb recomputed calls from the multiplex PCR reads with MiXCR, one row per CDR3 protein. Found here are around 390,000 distinct CDR3 sequences, roughly two fifths of them singletons; the top ten hold about 12%. The sample comprised glioma tissue, nonneoplastic brain tissue, or PBMCs (not recorded which). These receptors all stem from a human donor with low-grade glioma or glioblastoma, undergoing nonglioma brain surgery, or in good health (not recorded which).

The rearrangement joins TRBV27 to TRBJ2-2; D perhaps matches TRBD2 (5 bases). Trimming took off 7 bases at V and 4 bases at J, with 13 bases between the two ends. The germline CDR1 and CDR2 sequences are MNHEY and SMNVEV (reference sequence). The CDR3 length is 14 residues. This CDR3 reads CASTPLGSTGELFF. DNA for the CDR3: TGTGCCAGCACCCCTTTAGGGAGCACCGGGGAGCTGTTTTTT.

This chain links TRBV4-3 with TRBJ1-2, with D possibly being TRBD1 (6 bases). Trimming cost V 2 bases and J 9 bases, with 19 bases left between them. The CDR3 is 15 residues long. The germline CDR1 and CDR2 sequences are LGHNA and YSLEER. In DNA, the CDR3 is TGCGCCAGCAGCCAATTTATGGGGGGCGCGGCTAGCTACACCTTC. Its translation is CASSQFMGGAASYTF.

Many counts were recorded for this clonotype. V gene TRBV28 combines with J gene TRBJ1-1; 8 bases line up with TRBD1. With V trimmed by 2 bases and J by 4 bases, 6 bases remained unmatched. The CDR3 extends over 15 amino acids. CDR1 and CDR2 (germline): MDHEN, SYDVKM. CDR3 bases: TGTGCCAGCAGTTTAGGTACAGGGGGAACCACTGAAGCTTTCTTT. This translates into CASSLGTGGTTEAFF.

This clonotype appeared many times. This sequence joins TRBV7-2 and TRBJ2-5, with a weak D call TRBD2 (5 bases). Germline CDR1 reads SGHTA; CDR2 reads FQGNSA. The CDR3 length is 12 residues. V was shortened by 5 bases and J by 5 bases, with 9 bases between the two germline ends. The CDR3 region is CASSPAGETQYF. The DNA of the CDR3 is TGTGCCAGCAGCCCGGCGGGTGAGACCCAGTACTTC.

This clonotype was detected many times. CDR3 in amino acids: CSARGPDGYTF. The DNA of the CDR3 is TGCAGTGCTAGAGGGCCGGATGGCTACACCTTC. This chain uses TRBV20-1 with TRBJ1-2; the D is unclear. This CDR3 is 11 amino acids long. From germline, CDR1 is DFQATT and CDR2 SNEGSKA (reference sequence). Trimming left V 1 base short and J 6 bases short, with 6 bases between.

This clonotype was detected many times. V and J are TRBV6-5 and TRBJ1-1; 7 bases align to TRBD1. Germline V gene data show CDR1 as MNHEY and CDR2 as SVGAGI. Trimming at V came to 2 bases and at J to 1 base, leaving 4 bases not matched to a gene. The CDR3 length is 15 residues. The DNA of the CDR3 is TGTGCCAGCAGTTACACAGGGGAGGGGAACACTGAAGCTTTCTTT. Translating it yields CASSYTGEGNTEAFF.

The chain uses TRBV4-1 and TRBJ2-3; 10 bases map to TRBD1. The V segment lost 3 bases and the J segment 2 bases; nucleotides outside the gene matches: 2. Germline CDR1 reads MGHRA; CDR2 reads YSYEKL. This CDR3 has 15 residues. CDR3 sequence reads: CASSHGQGDTDTQYF. The CDR3 region has the DNA TGCGCCAGCAGCCACGGACAGGGGGACACAGATACGCAGTATTTT.

In its sample, this clonotype was seen a few times. The chain couples TRBV28 to TRBJ2-7, with 7 bases fitting TRBD2. Germline CDR1 is MDHEN and CDR2 is SYDVKM. The CDR3 contains 13 residues. Trimming at V came to 5 bases and at J to 3 bases, leaving 4 bases not matched to a gene. CDR3 nucleotide sequence: TGTGCCAGCAGTGGGGGGGGATACTACGAGCAGTACTTC. Translated, it gives CASSGGGYYEQYF.

Concerning this clonotype itself: An end of the junction does not agree with germline; a read error may underlie this. V usage is TRBV27 and J usage is TRBJ2-7; 8 bases are shared with TRBD1. The CDR3 is made up of 13 amino acids. Germline CDR1 MNHEY, CDR2 SMNVEV (reference sequence). CDR3 coding DNA: TGTGCCATCTCCGGACAGGGACACTACCAGCAGTACTTC. Protein sequence: CAISGQGHYQQYF.

Comments on this clonotype: This may come from a read error, since a much larger clone is one base off. The chain employs TRBV20-1 and TRBJ2-1, with no clear D. The CDR3 is made up of 15 amino acids. Germline CDR1 DFQATT, CDR2 SNEGSKA (reference sequence). V lost 0 bases and J lost 0, with 9 bases in between. The CDR3 protein is CSARDPENSYNEQFF. The CDR3 nucleotides read TGCAGTGCTAGAGATCCAGAGAACTCCTACAATGAGCAGTTCTTC.

This chain joins TRBV7-2 and TRBJ2-7; 10 bases map to TRBD2. The trim removed 4 bases at V and 0 bases at J, leaving 3 bases unmatched. The CDR3 consists of 15 residues. The germline CDR1 and CDR2 sequences are SGHTA and FQGNSA. The CDR3 loop reads CASSWTSGTSYEQYF. The CDR3 coding sequence is TGTGCCAGCAGCTGGACTAGCGGAACCTCCTACGAGCAGTACTTC.

This chain connects TRBV6-5 to TRBJ2-7, with 10 bases identical to TRBD2. The J segment lost 2 bases and the V segment lost 5 bases, leaving 6 bases of the junction unmatched. Germline V gives CDR1 MNHEY, CDR2 SVGAGI. CDR3 length equals 15 residues. The CDR3 DNA follows: TGTGCCAGCAGTCGCGATCTAGCGGGAGCCTACGAGCAGTACTTC. Translating it yields CASSRDLAGAYEQYF.

V and J are TRBV2 and TRBJ2-7; tentative D call: TRBD2 (5 bases). The V and J ends lost 6 bases and 3 bases respectively, with 12 bases between them. Germline V gives CDR1 SNHLY, CDR2 FYNNEI. The CDR3 has 13 residues. The chain's CDR3 is CASRKSGRYEQYF. In DNA form, the CDR3 reads TGTGCCAGCAGGAAAAGCGGACGCTACGAGCAGTACTTC.

J is TRBJ1-1 and V is TRBV5-1, with D uncertain. Germline CDR1 and CDR2: SGHRS and YFSETQ. The CDR3 is 14 amino acids. V was cut by 0 bases and J by 2 bases, with 8 bases left in between. The CDR3 DNA reads TGCGCCAGCAGCTTGGCCACCACTAACACTGAAGCTTTCTTT. It codes for CASSLATTNTEAFF.

Many counts were recorded for this clonotype. This CDR3 reads CATSRDRGWTGELFF. CDR3 nucleotides: TGTGCCACCAGCAGGGACAGGGGGTGGACCGGGGAGCTGTTTTTT. This rearrangement joins TRBV15 to TRBJ2-2; 10 bases map to TRBD1. Germline loops: CDR1 LNHNV, CDR2 YYDKDF (reference sequence). J gave up 5 bases and V 3 bases, and 3 bases lay outside the gene matches. The CDR3 is 15 residues long.

For this clonotype: Possible read error: a much larger clone is one base away. The chain uses TRBV27 and TRBJ2-7; 8 bases are a match to TRBD2. Per germline, CDR1 MNHEY and CDR2 SMNVEV (reference sequence). Trimming took 5 bases from V and 2 from J; bases not matched to a gene: 14. This CDR3 is 17 amino acids long. CDR3 in DNA: TGTGCCAGCAGTCAACATCAGCCGGGACTAGGCGCCTACGAGCAGTACTTC. Protein product: CASSQHQPGLGAYEQYF.

This clonotype has only a few counts. This chain uses TRBV18 with TRBJ2-7, with D possibly TRBD1 on 5 matching bases. Germline CDR1 KGHSH, CDR2 LQKENI. The CDR3 loop spans 12 amino acids. Deletions cut 4 bases from V and 5 bases from J, with 9 bases between. The CDR3: CASSLGQHEQYF. For the CDR3, the DNA is TGTGCCAGCTCACTGGGGCAACACGAGCAGTACTTC.

This clonotype was detected ten times or more. This sequence joins TRBV6-1 and TRBJ2-1; 9 bases are a match to TRBD1. Per germline, CDR1 MNHNS and CDR2 SASEGT. V was pared by 3 bases and J by 16 bases, with 10 bases of the junction left unmatched. The CDR3 has 13 amino acids. The CDR3 reads CASSDPGQGLFFF. CDR3 in DNA: TGTGCCAGCAGTGATCCGGGACAGGGCTTGTTCTTCTTC.

The rearrangement links TRBV2 to TRBJ2-5; D might be TRBD2 (5 bases). This CDR3 has 13 amino acids. The V gene's germline CDR1 is SNHLY and CDR2 FYNNEI. The germline V and J ends were trimmed by 5 bases and 2 bases, with 9 bases remaining between them. CDR3 loop: CASSSRRQETQYF. The CDR3, as DNA: TGTGCCAGCAGTAGTAGGAGGCAAGAGACCCAGTACTTC.

This clonotype appeared a few times. The chain links TRBV6-2 or TRBV6-3 to TRBJ2-7; tentatively, D is TRBD1 (6 bases). Per the germline V gene, CDR1 is MNHEY and CDR2 is SVGEGT. The CDR3 totals 14 residues. Trimming cost V 2 bases and J 6 bases, with 14 bases left between them. As DNA, the CDR3 is TGTGCCAGCAGTTACGCCCTAGGGGGTGTCGAGCAGTACTTC. It is translated as CASSYALGGVEQYF.

This rearrangement joins TRBV6-5 to TRBJ2-7; D perhaps matches TRBD2 (6 bases). Trimming took off 5 bases at V and 4 bases at J, with 18 bases between the two ends. CDR3 size: 15 residues. Germline V gene sequence: CDR1 MNHEY, CDR2 SVGAGI. DNA for the CDR3: TGTGCCAGCAGTGAACCGGGAATAGCGGTTTACGAGCAGTACTTC. Translation: CASSEPGIAVYEQYF.

This clonotype was seen at least ten times. This chain connects TRBV6-1 to TRBJ2-2, with D perhaps given as TRBD1 or TRBD2 (5 bases each). Germline CDR1 MNHNS, CDR2 SASEGT. This CDR3 is 15 amino acids long. Trimming pared 11 bases from V and 5 bases from J, leaving 21 bases between. The CDR3 reads CASCPGTASTGELFF. As DNA, the CDR3 is TGTGCCTCCTGTCCAGGGACGGCATCTACCGGGGAGCTGTTTTTT.

The sample holds a few counts of this clonotype. The chain joins TRBV6-1 to TRBJ2-1; possibly TRBD1 for D (6 bases). The CDR3 contains 16 residues. Trimming pared 8 bases from V and 3 bases from J, leaving 20 bases between. Germline CDR1 and CDR2: MNHNS and SASEGT. This CDR3 reads CASGRTRDTYYNEQFF. DNA of the CDR3: TGTGCCAGCGGAAGGACTCGGGACACCTACTACAATGAGCAGTTCTTC.

V and J are TRBV28 and TRBJ2-7, with D maybe TRBD2 (6 bases). CDR1 is MDHEN, CDR2 SYDVKM, per germline. This CDR3 region has 16 residues. Trimming left V 7 bases short and J 4 bases short, with 23 bases between. CDR3 sequence: CASNTIAGKIIYEQYF. DNA of the CDR3: TGTGCCAGCAACACGATTGCGGGGAAGATTATTTACGAGCAGTACTTC. The whole variable domain, filled in from reference TRBV28 and TRBJ2-7, reads DVKVTQSSRYLVKRTGEKVFLECVQDMDHENMFWYRQDPGLGLRLIYFSYDVKMKEKGDIPEGYSVSREKKERFSLILESASTNQTSMYLCASNTIAGKIIYEQYFGPGTRLTVT.

This clonotype was found many times. The gene calls are TRBV28 and TRBJ2-1, with TRBD1 matching 7 bases. Germline CDR1 MDHEN, CDR2 SYDVKM. The CDR3 contains 11 residues. The V segment lost 10 bases and the J segment 9 bases; nucleotides outside the gene matches: 6. In DNA form, the CDR3 reads TGTGCCAACAGGTCAGGGGGTGAGCAGTTCTTC. Its translation is CANRSGGEQFF. The full variable domain, completed using reference TRBV28 and TRBJ2-1, is DVKVTQSSRYLVKRTGEKVFLECVQDMDHENMFWYRQDPGLGLRLIYFSYDVKMKEKGDIPEGYSVSREKKERFSLILESASTNQTSMYLCANRSGGEQFFGPGTRLTVL.